This T cell receptor beta chain is drawn from a study of blood T cell repertoires in COVID-19. In the study overall: Collection of acute and convalescent COVID-19 samples took place in the United States, Italy and Spain. T cells, B-cell-depleted T cells, or PBMCs supplied cDNA or gDNA.

The V gene's germline CDR1 is SQVTM and CDR2 ANQGSEA. Trimming stripped 5 bases from V and 7 bases from J, with 9 bases between. CDR3 length equals 11 residues. As originally analysed: The authors estimated nucleated cell counts from reference gene primer amplification. Libraries were prepared by immunoSEQ multiplex PCR; TCRdb keeps only in-frame clonotypes and omits some of them. That table gives V, J and clone size, and the DNA gave D and trimming. This sample has approximately 300,000 clones, with more than 80% found just once. The rearrangement uses TRBV29-1 and TRBJ2-1; D gene ambiguous. This sequence was found in a man in his late teens or twenties who had recovered from COVID-19. Source material: peripheral blood. In DNA form, the CDR3 reads TGCAGCGTTAAACACGTGAATGAGCAGTTCTTC. Translated, it gives CSVKHVNEQFF.